A single sample is the source of the 3 T cell receptor beta chains below, sequenced in a study of long-term antiretroviral therapy in people with HIV. Researchers ran immunoSEQ v3.0 at survey level. Generated by immunoSEQ multiplex PCR, the TCRdb table keeps only in-frame clones and is missing some. The table shows about 44,000 clones, with about 95% occurring only once. The sequencing used unsorted PBMCs, collected 3.7 years after starting antiretroviral therapy. The receptors originated from a woman in her forties or fifties with HIV.

The chain combines TRBV30 with TRBJ1-2; no clear D. Between the trimmed V and J ends, which lost 0 bases and 1 base, there was a span of 9 bases. Germline CDR1 is GTSNPN and CDR2 is SVGIG (reference sequence). The CDR3 has 14 residues. In nucleotides, the CDR3 is TGTGCCTGGAGTGTGGGAGGTTTTAACTATGGCTACACCTTC. Amino acids: CAWSVGGFNYGYTF.

J is TRBJ2-1 and V is TRBV25-1, with D tentatively TRBD1 (6 bases). This CDR3 has 16 amino acids. The germline V gene has CDR1 MGHDK and CDR2 SYGVNS. V shed 4 bases and J shed 2 bases, with 15 bases lying between them. CDR3 sequence reads: CASSGPRQGPYNEQFF. The DNA for the CDR3 is TGTGCCAGCAGTGGTCCAAGGCAGGGGCCCTACAATGAGCAGTTCTTC.

The rearrangement uses TRBV4-2 and TRBJ2-1; TRBD2 agrees at 12 bases. Germline assignment: CDR1 LGHNA and CDR2 YNFKEQ. With 4 bases clipped from V and 4 bases from J, the junction kept 11 bases outside the gene matches. The CDR3 spans 18 residues. The CDR3 DNA is TGTGCCAGCAGCCTCCGCATTGGACTAGCGGGGAATTACAATGAGCAGTTCTTC. Translation: CASSLRIGLAGNYNEQFF.